Listed below are T cell receptor beta chains from one sample, sequenced in a study of control samples from healthy donors and cancer patients. Sequenced by immunoSEQ multiplex PCR; TCRdb stores in-frame clones only, minus some. This sample has tens of thousands of clones, with approximately 94% found just once. The material sequenced was blood. The receptors here all came from a man aged 55 to 70 in good health. CDR3s include the opening cysteine and the closing phenylalanine or tryptophan. D genes are given only for firm matches. Where a row states a size, it is once, few, many or the class of an expanded clone; other rows omit it.

D: .
size: .
J: TRBJ2-2
V: TRBV19
CDR3: CASSSRRVNTGELFF
DNA: TGTGCCAGTAGTTCTCGGAGGGTGAACACCGGGGAGCTGTTTTTT

D: .
size: .
J: TRBJ2-1
V: TRBV12-3/TRBV12-4
CDR3: CASTRTPREQFF
DNA: TGTGCCAGCACCAGAACGCCCCGTGAGCAGTTCTTC

D: .
size: .
J: TRBJ1-3
V: TRBV18
CDR3: CASSPRGINGNTIYF
DNA: TGTGCCAGCTCACCACGTGGAATTAATGGAAACACCATATATTTT

D: TRBD1
size: .
J: TRBJ1-1
V: TRBV5-4
CDR3: CASRQGGITEAFF
DNA: TGTGCCAGCAGACAGGGGGGAATCACTGAAGCTTTCTTT

D: .
size: .
J: TRBJ1-3
V: TRBV6-2/TRBV6-3
CDR3: CASSSSTASSNTIYF
DNA: TGTGCCAGCAGCTCGAGTACAGCTTCCTCGAACACCATATATTTT

D: TRBD1
size: .
J: TRBJ1-2
V: TRBV4-1
CDR3: CASSQANRGLDGYTF
DNA: TGCGCCAGCAGCCAAGCAAACAGGGGGTTAGATGGCTACACCTTC

D: .
size: .
J: TRBJ1-1
V: TRBV9
CDR3: CASSQQGNTEAFF
DNA: TGTGCCAGCAGCCAACAGGGGAACACTGAAGCTTTCTTT

D: TRBD2
size: once
J: TRBJ2-3
V: TRBV19
CDR3: CASSISGGARDTQYF
DNA: TGTGCCAGTAGTATCAGCGGGGGGGCAAGAGATACGCAGTATTTT

D: TRBD2
size: .
J: TRBJ2-6
V: TRBV6-2/TRBV6-3
CDR3: CASSPRRGGSGANVLTF
DNA: TGTGCCAGCAGTCCACGTCGGGGGGGCTCTGGGGCCAACGTCCTGACTTTC

D: TRBD1
size: once
J: TRBJ2-2
V: TRBV6-2/TRBV6-3
CDR3: CASSPGGQIPGELFF
DNA: TGTGCCAGCAGTCCAGGGGGTCAGATTCCCGGGGAGCTGTTTTTT

D: TRBD1
size: .
J: TRBJ1-5
V: TRBV11-2
CDR3: CASSLDQGGYQPQHF
DNA: TGTGCCAGCAGCTTAGACCAGGGGGGGTATCAGCCCCAGCATTTT

D: TRBD2
size: .
J: TRBJ2-5
V: TRBV5-1
CDR3: CASRRTSGGQETQYF
DNA: TGCGCCAGCAGGCGGACAAGCGGGGGCCAAGAGACCCAGTACTTC

D: .
size: .
J: TRBJ1-1
V: TRBV6-2/TRBV6-3
CDR3: CASSYSTEAFF
DNA: TGTGCCAGCAGTTACTCGACTGAAGCTTTCTTT

D: .
size: .
J: TRBJ1-1
V: TRBV10-2
CDR3: CASSGGQYTEAFF
DNA: TGCGCCAGCAGTGGAGGGCAGTACACTGAAGCTTTCTTT

D: TRBD1
size: .
J: TRBJ2-1
V: TRBV7-6
CDR3: CASSGQDSSYNEQFF
DNA: TGTGCCAGCAGCGGACAGGACAGCTCCTACAATGAGCAGTTCTTC

D: .
size: once
J: TRBJ1-1
V: TRBV18
CDR3: CASSPYGGTNTEAFF
DNA: TGTGCCAGCTCACCATACGGGGGAACGAACACTGAAGCTTTCTTT

D: .
size: .
J: TRBJ2-7
V: TRBV18
CDR3: CASSTDAYYEQYF
DNA: TGTGCCAGCTCAACGGACGCCTACTACGAGCAGTACTTC

D: .
size: .
J: TRBJ1-5
V: TRBV5-1
CDR3: CTSSLGGTVGQPQHF
DNA: TGCACCAGCAGCTTGGGAGGAACAGTGGGTCAGCCCCAGCATTTT

D: .
size: .
J: TRBJ2-1
V: TRBV11-2
CDR3: CASSLEQGPYNEQFF
DNA: TGTGCCAGCAGCTTAGAGCAGGGTCCCTACAATGAGCAGTTCTTC

D: TRBD1
size: .
J: TRBJ1-6
V: TRBV9
CDR3: CASSPRQGDNSPLHF
DNA: TGTGCCAGCAGCCCCCGACAGGGTGATAATTCACCCCTCCACTTT